These 18 T cell receptor beta chains came from one sample sequenced in a study of post-analysis software for immune sequencing data. Prepared libraries of TCR beta cDNA carried unique molecular identifiers. TCRdb reprocessed the PCR reads with MiXCR, giving one entry per CDR3 protein. This table has more than 450,000 distinct CDR3 sequences, approximately 31% appearing once. Broader study findings: Higher frequency in patients than in controls was seen for roughly 5 TRBV segments, with TRBV5-6, TRBV5-1 and TRBV20-1 among them.

These receptors lack a known antigen. Sequenced: blood. The receptors here all came from a girl aged 2-17 years with multiple sclerosis.

There are many counts of this clonotype. This rearrangement joins TRBV5-5 to TRBJ2-7; 9 bases match TRBD1. The J segment lost 3 bases and the V segment lost 5 bases, leaving 9 bases of the junction unmatched. CDR3 length equals 15 residues. Germline V gene lookup returns CDR1 SGHKS and CDR2 YYEKEE (reference sequence). Here the CDR3 reads CASSLPGQGIYEQYF. Here the CDR3 DNA reads TGTGCCAGCAGTCTCCCGGGACAGGGAATCTACGAGCAGTACTTC. Using reference TRBV5-5 and TRBJ2-7 for the parts outside the CDR3, the full variable domain is DAGVTQSPTHLIKTRGQQVTLRCSPISGHKSVSWYQQVLGQGPQFIFQYYEKEERGRGNFPDRFSARQFPNYSSELNVNALLLGDSALYLCASSLPGQGIYEQYFGPGTRLTVT.

V gene TRBV19 combines with J gene TRBJ2-7; weak D call: TRBD2 (5 bases). The CDR3 consists of 14 residues. V was clipped by 3 bases and J by 0 bases, with 9 bases between them. Germline V gene lookup returns CDR1 LNHDA and CDR2 SQIVND (reference sequence). The CDR3: CASSISGSSYEQYF. The DNA for the CDR3 is TGTGCCAGTAGTATTTCTGGGAGCTCCTACGAGCAGTACTTC. The full variable domain, in which reference TRBV19 and TRBJ2-7 provide the parts outside the CDR3, is DGGITQSPKYLFRKEGQNVTLSCEQNLNHDAMYWYRQDPGQGLRLIYYSQIVNDFQKGDIAEGYSVSREKKESFPLTVTSAQKNPTAFYLCASSISGSSYEQYFGPGTRLTVT.

CDR3 DNA sequence: TGTGCCAGCGAGGGGTGGCCTGATCCCCAAGAGACCCAGTACTTC. Its translation is CASEGWPDPQETQYF. The rearrangement joins TRBV7-9 to TRBJ2-5, with D perhaps matching TRBD1 or TRBD2 (5 bases each). The V end was cut by 8 bases, the J end by 1 base, with 17 bases between. This CDR3 has 15 amino acids. Per germline, CDR1 SEHNR and CDR2 FQNEAQ (reference sequence).

The genes are TRBV4-1 and TRBJ2-1, with TRBD2 as a possible D gene (6 bases). The CDR3 consists of 14 residues. The V end lost 8 bases, the J end lost 8 bases, and 19 bases lay between the germline ends. The germline V gene has CDR1 MGHRA and CDR2 YSYEKL. CDR3 amino acids: CASRLAPGGDEQFF. In DNA form, the CDR3 reads TGCGCCAGCCGATTGGCCCCCGGCGGGGATGAGCAGTTCTTC.

CDR3 protein: CASSEVVVGGSTDTQYF. The CDR3 bases are TGTGCCAGCAGTGAAGTAGTAGTGGGGGGCAGCACAGATACGCAGTATTTT. The chain links TRBV6-1 to TRBJ2-3; perhaps D is TRBD1 or TRBD2 (6 bases each). Per germline, CDR1 MNHNS and CDR2 SASEGT. The CDR3 extends over 17 amino acids. V was pared by 1 base and J by 0 bases, with 14 bases between.

The sample holds a few counts of this clonotype. V is TRBV18 and J is TRBJ2-1; 8 bases agree with TRBD1. The CDR3 is 16 residues long. V gave up 2 bases and J gave up 6 bases; unmatched junction bases: 9. Per germline, CDR1 KGHSH and CDR2 LQKENI. The CDR3 spells CASSPISGQGINEQFF. The DNA of the CDR3 is TGTGCCAGCTCACCAATCAGTGGACAGGGTATCAATGAGCAGTTCTTC.

V is TRBV5-1 and J is TRBJ1-5, with D possibly TRBD1 on 5 matching bases. CDR3 size: 15 residues. V gave up 0 bases and J gave up 2 bases, with 9 bases separating them. Per germline, CDR1 SGHRS and CDR2 YFSETQ. DNA of the CDR3: TGCGCCAGCAGCTTGGGGGGGGAACGCAATCAGCCCCAGCATTTT. Protein sequence: CASSLGGERNQPQHF. The whole variable domain, filled in from reference TRBV5-1 and TRBJ1-5, reads KAGVTQTPRYLIKTRGQQVTLSCSPISGHRSVSWYQQTPGQGLQFLFEYFSETQRNKGNFPGRFSGRQFSNSRSEMNVSTLELGDSALYLCASSLGGERNQPQHFGDGTRLSIL.

The CDR3 DNA reads as TGTGCCAGCTCATCCCTACAGGGGGCGGGCTCTGGGGCCAACGTCCTGACTTTC. Translated: CASSSLQGAGSGANVLTF. The chain uses TRBV18 and TRBJ2-6; 9 positions agree with TRBD1. The CDR3 runs to 18 residues. Per the germline V gene, CDR1 is KGHSH and CDR2 is LQKENI. With 5 bases clipped from V and 0 bases from J, the junction kept 8 bases outside the gene matches.

The gene calls are TRBV29-1 and TRBJ2-3; D may be TRBD1 or TRBD2 (6 bases each). CDR3 length equals 14 residues. Germline V gene data show CDR1 as SQVTM and CDR2 as ANQGSEA. Trimming pared 6 bases from V and 6 bases from J, leaving 19 bases between. The CDR3, as DNA: TGCAGCGTGAAAGGACCCCCCGGGGGCGATACGCAGTATTTT. It codes for CSVKGPPGGDTQYF.

The gene calls are TRBV7-3 and TRBJ2-2; the D gene could be TRBD1 or TRBD2 (5 bases each). CDR1 is SGHTA and CDR2 is FQGTGA in the germline V gene. The CDR3 covers 16 residues. V was shortened by 2 bases and J by 4 bases, with 14 bases between the two germline ends. CDR3 sequence reads: CASSLRPGLVTGELFF. The CDR3 DNA reads TGTGCCAGCAGCTTACGACCGGGGCTGGTCACCGGGGAGCTGTTTTTT.

V usage is TRBV5-1 and J usage is TRBJ1-2, with D possibly matching TRBD1 (5 bases). The germline gives CDR1 SGHRS, CDR2 YFSETQ. The CDR3 is 15 amino acids. The V end was cut by 4 bases, the J end by 4 bases, with 17 bases between. CDR3 nucleotides: TGCGCCAGCAGCGAGGGACGGATGAATGTCTATGGCTACACCTTC. Amino acid sequence: CASSEGRMNVYGYTF.

This clonotype was counted at least ten times. The chain links TRBV12-3 or TRBV12-4 to TRBJ2-3, with TRBD1 matching 7 bases. The CDR3 loop spans 16 amino acids. The V and J ends lost 3 bases and 2 bases, in that order; junction bases with no gene match: 8. CDR3 sequence: CASSFHPTGTTDTQYF. CDR3 nucleotide sequence: TGTGCCAGCAGTTTTCACCCGACAGGGACCACAGATACGCAGTATTTT.

This clonotype occurred a few times. V and J are TRBV20-1 and TRBJ2-7; the match to TRBD1 covers 9 bases. Germline V lookup: CDR1 DFQATT, CDR2 SNEGSKA (reference sequence). The CDR3 covers 14 residues. The V gene end was trimmed by 5 bases and the J gene end by 1 base; junction bases not matched to a gene: 6. The CDR3 sequence: CSAGGQGRSYEQYF. In DNA form, the CDR3 reads TGCAGTGCTGGAGGACAGGGGCGTTCCTACGAGCAGTACTTC.

The chain combines TRBV20-1 with TRBJ1-1; D call uncertain. This CDR3 is 13 amino acids long. Germline CDR1 is DFQATT and CDR2 is SNEGSKA (reference sequence). The V end was cut by 4 bases, the J end by 1 base, with 10 bases between. CDR3 sequence: CSAIGGPNTEAFF. The DNA for the CDR3 is TGCAGTGCTATCGGCGGCCCGAACACTGAAGCTTTCTTT.

This clonotype was recorded many times. The chain recombines TRBV6-2 or TRBV6-3 with TRBJ2-1; no definite D call. Trimming left V 10 bases short and J 2 bases short, with 15 bases between. The germline CDR1 and CDR2 sequences are MNHEY and SVGEGT. The CDR3 consists of 14 residues. The CDR3 bases are TGTGCCACCAAGACGACATCTCCCTACAATGAGCAGTTCTTC. It yields the protein CATKTTSPYNEQFF.

V and J are TRBV5-6 and TRBJ2-1; 7 bases are shared with TRBD1. The CDR3 is made up of 14 amino acids. CDR1 is SGHDT, CDR2 YYEEEE, per germline. V lost 4 bases, J lost 7 bases, and 8 bases stayed unmatched. In DNA, the CDR3 is TGTGCCAGCAGCCCCCTTGGCAGGGGGAATGAGCAGTTCTTC. It yields the protein CASSPLGRGNEQFF.

Details on this clonotype: A read error may produce the germline difference seen at one junction end. CDR3 in amino acids: CASRYSGGRSGANVLTF. DNA of the CDR3: TGTGCCAGCAGGTACTCTGGCGGCCGCTCTGGGGCCAACGTCCTGACTTTC. The rearrangement uses TRBV6-6 and TRBJ2-6; D is undetermined. Germline CDR1 MNHNY, CDR2 SVGAGI (reference sequence). CDR3 length equals 17 residues.

About this clonotype itself: The germline gene is not matched at one end of the junction; a read error may be the cause. The gene calls are TRBV4-1 and TRBJ1-2, with 8 bases matching TRBD1. The CDR3 is made up of 17 amino acids. Germline CDR1 MGHRA, CDR2 YSYEKL. The CDR3 sequence is CTSSQERGTGDAYGYTF. The CDR3 DNA reads TGCACCAGCAGCCAAGAACGAGGGACAGGAGATGCTTATGGCTACACCTTC.